These 2 T cell receptor beta chains came from one sample sequenced in a study of shared clonotypes between healthy human individuals. The data were produced by immunoSEQ multiplex PCR, yet TCRdb's version contains in-frame clones alone and is incomplete. The sample has some 1.1 million clones; roughly 80% are singletons. Material for sequencing was memory CD4+ T cells from PBMCs. As to subset: CD45RA-negative fraction. These receptors originate from a man aged 18 to 35 in good health. Some clones in this sample may be carry-over from other donors' samples.

This chain joins TRBV7-2 and TRBJ2-4; 11 bases line up with TRBD2. The CDR3 is made up of 14 amino acids. V lost 2 bases, J lost 9 bases, and 3 bases stayed unmatched. The germline gives CDR1 SGHTA, CDR2 FQGNSA. The CDR3 region has the DNA TGTGCCAGCAGCTTACTAGCGGGAGGAAGCATTCAGTACTTC. It codes for CASSLLAGGSIQYF. Supplemented by reference TRBV7-2 and TRBJ2-4, the full variable domain reads GAGVSQSPSNKVTEKGKDVELRCDPISGHTALYWYRQSLGQGLEFLIYFQGNSAPDKSGLPSDRFSAERTGGSVSTLTIQRTQQEDSAVYLCASSLLAGGSIQYFGAGTRLSVL.

As DNA, the CDR3 is TGTGCCAGCAGCTTAGCAGTACAATATGAGCAGTACTTC. This translates into CASSLAVQYEQYF. The V gene is TRBV7-8, the J gene TRBJ2-7; no firm D call. The V and J ends lost 0 bases and 7 bases respectively, with 10 bases between them. Per the germline V gene, CDR1 is SGHVS and CDR2 is FQNEAQ. The CDR3 is 13 residues long.